The next 26 T cell receptor beta chains were all read from a single sample in a study of blood T cell repertoires in COVID-19. The table came from immunoSEQ multiplex PCR; TCRdb's copy has only in-frame clones and leaves some out. The sample holds 160,000 or so clones, approximately 95% seen once. The specimen sequenced was peripheral blood. These receptor sequences come from a woman aged 55-70 years with COVID-19, enrolled during active disease.

The rearrangement links TRBV5-5 to TRBJ2-1; TRBD2 is a possible D gene (5 bases). Germline CDR1 SGHKS, CDR2 YYEKEE (reference sequence). The CDR3 is made up of 15 amino acids. Trimming removed 4 bases at V and 1 base at J, with 12 bases between. The CDR3 nucleotides read TGTGCCAGCAGCCCGCGGGCGGAATCCTACAATGAGCAGTTCTTC. Translating it yields CASSPRAESYNEQFF.

This clone was seen a single time. This chain uses TRBV3-1 (or the pseudogene TRBV3-2) with TRBJ1-6; the D gene is possibly TRBD1 (6 bases). The V end lost 4 bases, the J end lost 0 bases, and 16 bases lay between the germline ends. This CDR3 is built from 18 residues. Per germline, CDR1 LGHDT and CDR2 YNNKEL (reference sequence). CDR3 DNA: TGTGCCAGCAGCCGACCGGGGACACAGAGCTCCTATAATTCACCCCTCCACTTT. It specifies CASSRPGTQSSYNSPLHF.

A word on this clone: Distinct nucleotide sequences in the sample also encode this CDR3. This rearrangement joins TRBV5-1 to TRBJ1-1, with 11 nucleotides matching TRBD1. This CDR3 spans 14 amino acids. Trimming at V came to 3 bases and at J to 4 bases, leaving 2 bases not matched to a gene. Germline V gene sequence: CDR1 SGHRS, CDR2 YFSETQ. CDR3 bases: TGCGCCAGCAGCTCAGGACAGGGGGCCACTGAAGCTTTCTTT. This codes for CASSSGQGATEAFF.

The chain uses TRBV5-8 and TRBJ2-2; 12 positions match TRBD1. V gave up 6 bases and J gave up 7 bases; unmatched junction bases: 10. The CDR3 spans 16 residues. Germline V gene sequence: CDR1 SGHTS, CDR2 YDEGEE. The CDR3 DNA is TGTGCCAGCACCCTTCCGGGACAGGGGGCGGTCGGGGAGCTGTTTTTT. Its translation is CASTLPGQGAVGELFF.

The chain carries TRBV6-1 and TRBJ2-1; the match to TRBD2 covers 7 bases. The trim removed 2 bases at V and 1 base at J, leaving 5 bases unmatched. The CDR3 loop spans 16 amino acids. Per germline, CDR1 MNHNS and CDR2 SASEGT. This CDR3 is CASSERSGASYNEQFF. In DNA form, the CDR3 reads TGTGCCAGCAGTGAACGAAGCGGGGCGTCCTACAATGAGCAGTTCTTC.

The V call is TRBV3-1 (or the pseudogene TRBV3-2), the J call TRBJ2-3; 10 bases agree with TRBD2. The CDR3 covers 15 residues. Germline CDR1 is LGHDT and CDR2 is YNNKEL (reference sequence). V was clipped by 4 bases and J by 4 bases; unmatched bases: 5. CDR3 coding DNA: TGTGCCAGCAGCCCCAGACTAGCGGGTGCAGATACGCAGTATTTT. The encoded protein is CASSPRLAGADTQYF.

Here the CDR3 DNA reads TGTGCCAGCAGCCCGGACAGGAATAATTCACCCCTCCACTTT. Its translation is CASSPDRNNSPLHF. The V gene is TRBV3-1 (or the pseudogene TRBV3-2), the J gene TRBJ1-6; 7 bases match TRBD1. V lost 4 bases to trimming and J lost 5 bases; unmatched junction nucleotides: 2. CDR1 LGHDT and CDR2 YNNKEL come from the germline V gene (reference sequence). The CDR3 covers 14 residues.

DNA of the CDR3: TGTGCCAGCAGCGTCCAACAGGGATTGGGCACTGAAGCTTTCTTT. Amino acid sequence: CASSVQQGLGTEAFF. V is TRBV9 and J is TRBJ1-1; D may be TRBD1 (6 bases). Germline assignment: CDR1 SGDLS and CDR2 YYNGEE. This CDR3 region has 15 residues. Trimming cost V 2 bases and J 4 bases, with 15 bases left between them.

The chain has TRBV7-2 and TRBJ1-2, with 7 bases matching TRBD1. The CDR3 sequence is 15 residues long. Unmatched junction bases numbered 9, after V lost 5 bases and J lost 3 bases. Germline V gives CDR1 SGHTA, CDR2 FQGNSA. The CDR3 bases are TGTGCCAGCAGCCCGAAGACAGGGTCGGACTATGGCTACACCTTC. This encodes CASSPKTGSDYGYTF.

The chain links TRBV5-1 to TRBJ1-1, with a tentative D call TRBD1 (5 bases). With 4 bases removed from V and 2 bases from J, the gap between germline ends came to 15 bases. The CDR3 spans 15 residues. CDR1 is SGHRS and CDR2 is YFSETQ in the germline V gene. The CDR3 DNA is TGCGCCAGCAGCCACTTGGGGGGAGAAAACACTGAAGCTTTCTTT. Encoded protein: CASSHLGGENTEAFF.

V gene TRBV9 combines with J gene TRBJ1-1; D is ambiguous. Germline loops: CDR1 SGDLS, CDR2 YYNGEE. This CDR3 is built from 14 residues. V was shortened by 2 bases and J by 1 base, with 9 bases between the two germline ends. This CDR3 is CASSVLSENTEAFF. Written as DNA, the CDR3 is TGTGCCAGCAGCGTCCTCAGTGAGAACACTGAAGCTTTCTTT.

This chain links TRBV6-6 with TRBJ1-4; 8 bases match TRBD1. Germline V CDR1 and CDR2: MNHNY, SVGAGI (reference sequence). V lost 2 bases and J lost 6; bases outside the gene matches: 5. This CDR3 comprises 15 residues. The CDR3 region is CASSYPRGLDEKLFF. In DNA form, the CDR3 reads TGTGCCAGCAGTTACCCCAGGGGGCTGGATGAAAAACTGTTTTTT.

The J gene is TRBJ1-4, the V gene TRBV7-8; D unclear. Per the germline V gene, CDR1 is SGHVS and CDR2 is FQNEAQ. The CDR3 length is 15 residues. Trimming took 7 bases from V and 7 from J, leaving 19 bases between them. The CDR3 bases are TGTGCCAGCAACAACGTGGGAGCGGTCGGTGAAAAACTGTTTTTT. Translation gives CASNNVGAVGEKLFF.

The chain employs TRBV5-1 and TRBJ2-7; maybe TRBD2 (7 bases). The germline CDR1 and CDR2 sequences are SGHRS and YFSETQ. V was cut by 1 base and J by 2 bases, with 13 bases left in between. The CDR3 consists of 15 residues. CDR3 DNA: TGCGCCAGCAGCTTGAGTGCGGGGGCAACCTACGAGCAGTACTTC. It translates to CASSLSAGATYEQYF.

The chain recombines TRBV6-5 with TRBJ1-2; TRBD1 matches 7 bases. J gave up 5 bases and V 4 bases, and 13 bases lay outside the gene matches. The CDR3 totals 16 residues. The V gene's germline CDR1 is MNHEY and CDR2 SVGAGI. The CDR3 DNA sequence: TGTGCCAGCAGTTCCCGACCGATGACAGGGCTGTATGGCTACACCTTC. The encoded protein is CASSSRPMTGLYGYTF.

The chain joins TRBV3-1 (or the pseudogene TRBV3-2) to TRBJ1-1; 7 bases are a match to TRBD1. The CDR3 runs to 15 residues. Germline CDR1 reads LGHDT; CDR2 reads YNNKEL (reference sequence). V gave up 4 bases and J gave up 0 bases; unmatched junction bases: 5. The CDR3 reads CASSRPGQMNTEAFF. The CDR3 coding sequence is TGTGCCAGCAGCCGTCCGGGACAGATGAACACTGAAGCTTTCTTT.

This chain links TRBV7-8 with TRBJ1-5; D remains unclear. The CDR3 is made up of 15 amino acids. Germline values: CDR1 SGHVS, CDR2 FQNEAQ. V lost 4 bases, J lost 6 bases, and 16 bases lay in between. The CDR3 sequence is CASSSVGGRGQPQHF. CDR3 coding DNA: TGTGCCAGCAGCTCAGTTGGCGGACGGGGTCAGCCCCAGCATTTT.

The J gene is TRBJ1-6, the V gene TRBV30; 7 bases line up with TRBD1. The trim removed 3 bases at V and 5 bases at J, leaving 7 bases unmatched. CDR3 length: 15 amino acids. Germline-derived CDR1 and CDR2 are GTSNPN and SVGIG (reference sequence). CDR3 region: CAWRDGTADNSPLHF. CDR3 coding DNA: TGTGCCTGGAGAGACGGGACAGCTGATAATTCACCCCTCCACTTT. The variable domain in full, with the rest retrieved from reference TRBV30 and TRBJ1-6, is SQTIHQWPATLVQPVGSPLSLECTVEGTSNPNLYWYRQAAGRGLQLLFYSVGIGQISSEVPQNLSASRPQDRQFILSSKKLLLSDSGFYLCAWRDGTADNSPLHFGNGTRLTVT.

The V call is TRBV4-3, the J call TRBJ1-2; maybe TRBD1 (5 bases). V shed 4 bases and J shed 2 bases, with 11 bases lying between them. Germline assignment: CDR1 LGHNA and CDR2 YSLEER. The CDR3 totals 14 residues. The CDR3 nucleotides are TGCGCCAGCAGCCCCGCGGGGGAGAACTATGGCTACACCTTC. As protein: CASSPAGENYGYTF.

The chain recombines TRBV29-1 with TRBJ2-7; 10 bases match TRBD2. J gave up 3 bases and V 0 bases, and 5 bases lay outside the gene matches. The CDR3 covers 15 residues. The germline V gene encodes CDR1 SQVTM and CDR2 ANQGSEA. CDR3: CSVEDRTSGNYEQYF. CDR3 in DNA: TGCAGCGTTGAAGATCGGACTAGCGGAAACTACGAGCAGTACTTC.

CDR3 sequence reads: CASSQTWTGRTEMEQYF. CDR3 DNA sequence: TGTGCCAGCAGCCAAACTTGGACAGGGCGGACAGAGATGGAGCAGTACTTC. J is TRBJ2-7 and V is TRBV7-9, with TRBD1 identical over 8 bases. Germline CDR1 is SEHNR and CDR2 is FQNEAQ (reference sequence). The CDR3 runs to 17 residues. V shed 5 bases, J shed 7 bases, and the junction held 19 bases outside the gene matches.

The rearrangement joins TRBV2 to TRBJ1-4; TRBD1 matches 7 bases. Germline loops: CDR1 SNHLY, CDR2 FYNNEI. The junction had 8 bases not matched to a gene; V was cut back by 4 bases and J by 3 bases. This CDR3 has 16 amino acids. CDR3 in amino acids: CASSGWTGAANEKLFF. The CDR3 coding sequence is TGTGCCAGCAGTGGATGGACAGGCGCGGCTAATGAAAAACTGTTTTTT.

The gene calls are TRBV7-9 and TRBJ1-1, with D tentatively TRBD1 (5 bases). The ends were cut back, 3 bases at V and 1 base at J, with 12 bases in the middle. CDR1 and CDR2 (germline): SEHNR, FQNEAQ (reference sequence). This CDR3 has 15 amino acids. CDR3 nucleotide sequence: TGTGCCAGCAGCTTCCACAGGAGAGGGAACACTGAAGCTTTCTTT. Its translation is CASSFHRRGNTEAFF.

This clone was detected only a few times. The chain links TRBV29-1 to TRBJ1-3; D may be TRBD1 (6 bases). This CDR3 contains 14 residues. Germline V gene lookup returns CDR1 SQVTM and CDR2 ANQGSEA. Deletions cut 7 bases from V and 0 bases from J, with 13 bases between. This CDR3 is CSAGLQGSGNTIYF. Here the CDR3 DNA reads TGCAGCGCCGGGCTACAGGGCTCTGGAAACACCATATATTTT.

As to this clone: Other DNA sequences in this specimen translate into the identical CDR3. The chain links TRBV18 to TRBJ1-5; possible D gene TRBD1, 5 bases. Germline CDR1 is KGHSH and CDR2 is LQKENI. V was clipped by 6 bases and J by 4 bases, with 10 bases between them. There are 13 residues in the CDR3. The CDR3 sequence is CASSPGGNQPQHF. The CDR3 nucleotides read TGTGCCAGCTCGCCGGGGGGTAATCAGCCCCAGCATTTT.

The gene calls are TRBV10-3 and TRBJ2-5; possibly TRBD1 for D (5 bases). Trimming removed 3 bases from V and 5 bases from J, with 13 bases in between. There are 14 residues in the CDR3. In germline, CDR1 is ENHRY, CDR2 SYGVKD. The CDR3 reads CAISDDQGHETQYF. Written as DNA, the CDR3 is TGTGCCATCAGTGATGACCAGGGCCACGAGACCCAGTACTTC.